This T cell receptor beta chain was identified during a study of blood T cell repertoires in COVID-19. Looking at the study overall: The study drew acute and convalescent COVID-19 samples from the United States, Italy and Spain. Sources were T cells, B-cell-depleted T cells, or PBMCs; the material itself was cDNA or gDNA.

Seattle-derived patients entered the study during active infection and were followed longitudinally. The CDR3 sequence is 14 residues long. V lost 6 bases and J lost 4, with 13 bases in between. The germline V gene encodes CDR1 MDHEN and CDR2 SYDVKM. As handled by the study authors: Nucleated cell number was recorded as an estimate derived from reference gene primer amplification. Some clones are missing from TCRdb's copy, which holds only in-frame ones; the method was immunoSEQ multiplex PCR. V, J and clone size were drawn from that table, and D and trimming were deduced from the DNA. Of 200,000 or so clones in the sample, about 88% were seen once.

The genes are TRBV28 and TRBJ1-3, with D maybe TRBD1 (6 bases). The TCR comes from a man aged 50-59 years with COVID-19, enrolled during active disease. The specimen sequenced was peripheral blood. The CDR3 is CASSRQDPGNTIYF. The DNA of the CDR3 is TGTGCCAGCAGCCGACAGGATCCAGGAAACACCATATATTTT. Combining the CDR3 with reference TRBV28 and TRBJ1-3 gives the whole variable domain DVKVTQSSRYLVKRTGEKVFLECVQDMDHENMFWYRQDPGLGLRLIYFSYDVKMKEKGDIPEGYSVSREKKERFSLILESASTNQTSMYLCASSRQDPGNTIYFGEGSWLTVV.